This passage covers 8 T cell receptor beta chains from one sample sequenced in a study of shared clonotypes between healthy human individuals. CD45RO-negative CD8 cells positively selected for CCR7 made up the naive population, which excluded terminally differentiated effector memory CD45RA+ cells. Sequenced by immunoSEQ multiplex PCR; TCRdb stores in-frame clones only, minus some. The data show about 580,000 clones, nearly 98% seen once. Sequenced sample: naive CD8+ T cells sorted from blood. The receptor set was obtained from a young man in good health.

This chain connects TRBV27 to TRBJ2-1, with 7 bases fitting TRBD2. The V gene end was trimmed by 5 bases and the J gene end by 1 base; junction bases not matched to a gene: 2. Germline V CDR1 and CDR2: MNHEY, SMNVEV (reference sequence). The CDR3 contains 14 residues. The CDR3 bases are TGTGCCAGCAGTGGGGGGGGTTCCTACAATGAGCAGTTCTTC. Protein: CASSGGGSYNEQFF.

The chain has TRBV13 and TRBJ1-3; 7 bases are shared with TRBD1. This CDR3 is built from 14 residues. V dropped 3 bases and J dropped 8; count of bases not matched to a gene: 7. Per the germline V gene, CDR1 is PRHDT and CDR2 is FYEKMQ (reference sequence). The chain's CDR3 is CASSLGQGGHTIYF. The CDR3 DNA sequence: TGTGCCAGCAGCTTGGGGCAGGGGGGCCACACCATATATTTT. Based on the CDR3 plus reference TRBV13 and TRBJ1-3, the full variable domain is AAGVIQSPRHLIKEKRETATLKCYPIPRHDTVYWYQQGPGQDPQFLISFYEKMQSDKGSIPDRFSAQQFSDYHSELNMSSLELGDSALYFCASSLGQGGHTIYFGEGSWLTVV.

V and J are TRBV6-6 and TRBJ2-7, with TRBD1 identical over 9 bases. CDR1 MNHNY and CDR2 SVGAGI come from the germline V gene (reference sequence). The CDR3 loop spans 15 amino acids. V trimming: 2 bases; J trimming: 2 bases; junction bases outside the gene matches: 4. Here the CDR3 reads CASSYDTGGPYEQYF. CDR3 DNA sequence: TGTGCCAGCAGTTACGATACAGGGGGCCCCTACGAGCAGTACTTC.

The CDR3 DNA sequence: TGTGCCAGCAGCGTACCGTGGAAGGGACAGGAGGAAGCAGATACGCAGTATTTT. Translating gives CASSVPWKGQEEADTQYF. The chain links TRBV9 to TRBJ2-3, with 8 positions matching TRBD1. CDR1 and CDR2 (germline): SGDLS, YYNGEE. CDR3 length: 18 residues. J was trimmed by 4 bases and V by 1 base; bases with no gene match: 14. Variable domain in full (rest from reference TRBV9 and TRBJ2-3): DSGVTQTPKHLITATGQRVTLRCSPRSGDLSVYWYQQSLDQGLQFLIQYYNGEERAKGNILERFSAQQFPDLHSELNLSSLELGDSALYFCASSVPWKGQEEADTQYFGPGTRLTVL.

The chain is built from TRBV29-1 and TRBJ2-7, with 7 bases fitting TRBD1. This CDR3 spans 13 amino acids. Germline V lookup: CDR1 SQVTM, CDR2 ANQGSEA. J gave up 3 bases and V 6 bases, and 8 bases lay outside the gene matches. The CDR3 DNA sequence: TGCAGCGTGCTAACAGGGGCCAGCTACGAGCAGTACTTC. This translates into CSVLTGASYEQYF.

This chain links TRBV11-2 with TRBJ2-7; possibly TRBD2 for D (5 bases). V dropped 0 bases and J dropped 3 bases, with 15 bases sitting between them. Germline V gene data show CDR1 as SGHAT and CDR2 as FQNNGV. The CDR3 runs to 16 residues. The CDR3 spells CASSLDTAQRGYEQYF. The CDR3 DNA sequence: TGTGCCAGCAGCTTAGATACGGCCCAACGGGGCTACGAGCAGTACTTC.

This chain links TRBV7-2 with TRBJ2-2; D gene unclear. Germline CDR1 and CDR2: SGHTA and FQGNSA. Trimming pared 5 bases from V and 3 bases from J, leaving 4 bases between. This CDR3 is 12 amino acids long. In DNA form, the CDR3 reads TGTGCCAGCAGCGGAGACACCGGGGAGCTGTTTTTT. This translates into CASSGDTGELFF.

The J gene is TRBJ1-5, the V gene TRBV4-1, with D hard to call. Between the trimmed V and J ends, which lost 0 bases and 5 bases, there was a span of 11 bases. Germline-derived CDR1 and CDR2 are MGHRA and YSYEKL. CDR3 length: 15 amino acids. DNA of the CDR3: TGCGCCAGCAGCCAAGATTCCCAGGCTTATCAGCCCCAGCATTTT. Translated, it gives CASSQDSQAYQPQHF.